What follows are 27 T cell receptor beta chains derived from one specimen sequenced in a study of cytomegalovirus exposure and HLA in healthy donors (dated by TCRdb to about 2017). The library came from the immunoSEQ multiplex PCR assay. For the multiplex PCR, a mixture combining 60 forward primers for TCR Vbeta segments and 13 reverse primers for TCR Jbeta segments was used. TCRdb limited this immuneACCESS table to in-frame rearrangements with V and J called. A share of clones is missing; checked studies link under half to unresolved V genes, and the rest is unexplained. The sample includes roughly 100,000 clones, with around three quarters observed a single time. The top ten hold roughly 5.4% of the sample. What was sequenced was PBMCs. These receptors were obtained from a woman aged 18-35 years in good health and CMV-seropositive.

This clone occurred once. V is TRBV19 and J is TRBJ1-2, with D possibly being TRBD1 (5 bases). Trimming removed 4 bases at V and 6 bases at J, with 12 bases between. Germline CDR1 is LNHDA and CDR2 is SQIVND (reference sequence). The CDR3 runs 13 residues. CDR3 DNA sequence: TGTGCCAGTAGTAGGGGGGTGGGGGATGGCTACACCTTC. It codes for CASSRGVGDGYTF.

This chain joins TRBV7-3 and TRBJ1-1, with 7 bases matching TRBD1. The CDR3 is 15 residues long. Germline V gives CDR1 SGHTA, CDR2 FQGTGA. After removal of 5 bases from V and 0 bases from J, the junction contained 6 bases not matched to a gene. The CDR3 sequence is CASSPLGQLNTEAFF. In nucleotides, the CDR3 is TGTGCCAGCAGCCCCCTGGGACAGCTGAACACTGAAGCTTTCTTT.

The chain links TRBV5-6 to TRBJ2-7; TRBD2 matches 8 bases. This CDR3 is 14 amino acids long. The trim removed 4 bases at V and 4 bases at J, leaving 7 bases unmatched. The germline CDR1 and CDR2 sequences are SGHDT and YYEEEE. The CDR3 protein is CASSVGTSNYEQYF. CDR3 nucleotides: TGTGCCAGCAGCGTGGGGACTAGTAATTACGAGCAGTACTTC.

The rearrangement links TRBV4-1 to TRBJ2-7; 12 nucleotides align to TRBD2. The CDR3 is 16 residues long. After removal of 3 bases from V and 2 bases from J, the junction contained 5 bases not matched to a gene. Germline V gene sequence: CDR1 MGHRA, CDR2 YSYEKL. The CDR3 nucleotides are TGCGCCAGCAGCCAGGCCTCTAGCGGGAGGGCCTACGAGCAGTACTTC. It codes for CASSQASSGRAYEQYF.

The chain carries TRBV15 and TRBJ2-7; D may be TRBD1 (5 bases). The CDR3 consists of 12 residues. From germline, CDR1 is LNHNV and CDR2 YYDKDF (reference sequence). V lost 8 bases and J 0 bases, leaving 8 bases between the germline ends. CDR3 sequence reads: CATSDNSYEQYF. The CDR3 nucleotides read TGTGCCACCTCGGACAACTCCTACGAGCAGTACTTC. The full variable domain, its missing parts supplied by reference TRBV15 and TRBJ2-7, is DAMVIQNPRYQVTQFGKPVTLSCSQTLNHNVMYWYQQKSSQAPKLLFHYYDKDFNNEADTPDNFQSRRPNTSFCFLDIRSPGLGDTAMYLCATSDNSYEQYFGPGTRLTVT.

This clone occurred a few times. The chain combines TRBV13 with TRBJ2-7, with D possibly matching TRBD2 (5 bases). This CDR3 contains 18 residues. V shed 2 bases and J shed 5 bases, with 25 bases lying between them. Germline lookup yields CDR1 PRHDT and CDR2 FYEKMQ (reference sequence). The CDR3 sequence is CASSLIAAEGSGGDEQYF. DNA of the CDR3: TGTGCCAGCAGCTTAATAGCCGCCGAAGGATCAGGAGGCGACGAGCAGTACTTC.

V and J are TRBV6-5 and TRBJ2-7; 8 bases align to TRBD2. This CDR3 is 16 amino acids long. From germline, CDR1 is MNHEY and CDR2 SVGAGI. Unmatched junction bases numbered 7, after V lost 0 bases and J lost 3 bases. The CDR3 region has the DNA TGTGCCAGCAGTTACTCGGCAGCGGGAGATTTCTACGAGCAGTACTTC. Translation gives CASSYSAAGDFYEQYF.

This chain uses TRBV7-9 with TRBJ2-1, with 7 nucleotides matching TRBD2. Germline V gives CDR1 SEHNR, CDR2 FQNEAQ (reference sequence). CDR3 length: 13 residues. The V segment lost 5 bases and the J segment 10 bases; nucleotides outside the gene matches: 8. The CDR3 coding sequence is TGTGCCAGCAGCCCCCCGGGGAGGGGAGAGCAGTTCTTC. This translates into CASSPPGRGEQFF.

As DNA, the CDR3 is TGTGCCTGGAGCTCGGGAGGGCGTGAGCAGTACTTC. This encodes CAWSSGGREQYF. The chain carries TRBV30 and TRBJ2-7; TRBD2 agrees at 8 bases. Looked up from germline, CDR1 is GTSNPN and CDR2 is SVGIG (reference sequence). The V gene end was trimmed by 3 bases and the J gene end by 7 bases; junction bases not matched to a gene: 5. The CDR3 runs 12 residues.

The chain is built from TRBV28 and TRBJ2-7; no clear D. CDR3 size: 13 residues. Germline V gene lookup returns CDR1 MDHEN and CDR2 SYDVKM. Trimming left V 5 bases short and J 6 bases short, with 14 bases between. CDR3 in amino acids: CASSPPLPGEQYF. Here the CDR3 DNA reads TGTGCCAGCAGTCCTCCCCTACCCGGCGAGCAGTACTTC.

This clone occurred a few times. V usage is TRBV30 and J usage is TRBJ2-2; D remains unclear. Germline V CDR1 and CDR2: GTSNPN, SVGIG (reference sequence). Deletions cut 2 bases from V and 5 bases from J, with 12 bases between. The CDR3 extends over 14 amino acids. CDR3: CAWSPFVETGELFF. The CDR3 DNA reads TGTGCCTGGAGTCCCTTTGTAGAGACCGGGGAGCTGTTTTTT.

This clone was detected only a few times. This sequence joins TRBV10-3 and TRBJ1-4; 8 nucleotides agree with TRBD1. There are 15 residues in the CDR3. V shed 2 bases, J shed 8 bases, and the junction held 7 bases outside the gene matches. Germline CDR1 ENHRY, CDR2 SYGVKD. The CDR3 bases are TGTGCCATCAGTGAGGGGGACAGGACTACAGAAAAACTGTTTTTT. It yields the protein CAISEGDRTTEKLFF.

The chain couples TRBV4-1 to TRBJ2-1, with 11 bases fitting TRBD2. This CDR3 spans 15 amino acids. V gave up 4 bases and J gave up 7 bases; unmatched junction bases: 6. Looked up from germline, CDR1 is MGHRA and CDR2 is YSYEKL. The CDR3, as DNA: TGCGCCAGCAGCCTGGGACTAGCGGCCGGGAATGAGCAGTTCTTC. It yields the protein CASSLGLAAGNEQFF.

This chain joins TRBV5-1 and TRBJ1-6; TRBD1 aligns across 7 bases. The V gene's germline CDR1 is SGHRS and CDR2 YFSETQ. This CDR3 spans 17 amino acids. After removal of 4 bases from V and 10 bases from J, the junction contained 17 bases not matched to a gene. The DNA for the CDR3 is TGCGCCAGCAGCCCAACAGGGGCAGGGACCGTCGTGTCACCCCTCCACTTT. Its protein product is CASSPTGAGTVVSPLHF.

This sequence joins TRBV7-9 and TRBJ1-2, with D possibly matching TRBD1 (5 bases). V was pared by 1 base and J by 4 bases, with 7 bases between. Germline V gene sequence: CDR1 SEHNR, CDR2 FQNEAQ (reference sequence). The CDR3 has 13 amino acids. CDR3 sequence (DNA): TGTGCCAGCAGCTTAGTCGACAGCTATGGCTACACCTTC. Protein product: CASSLVDSYGYTF.

The V gene is TRBV30, the J gene TRBJ1-4; TRBD1 might be the D (6 bases). The CDR3 totals 14 residues. Germline CDR1 GTSNPN, CDR2 SVGIG (reference sequence). Trimming pared 1 base from V and 4 bases from J, leaving 10 bases between. DNA for the CDR3: TGTGCCTGGAGTGAGGGGGTCGGTAATGAAAAACTGTTTTTT. Translated, it gives CAWSEGVGNEKLFF.

This clone was recorded a few times. This chain joins TRBV29-1 and TRBJ1-1, with D maybe TRBD1 (6 bases). CDR1 and CDR2 (germline): SQVTM, ANQGSEA. The CDR3 consists of 13 residues. V lost 2 bases to trimming and J lost 10 bases, with 17 bases between them. DNA for the CDR3: TGCAGCGTTGAAAAGGGACAAACAAGGGGAGCTTTCTTT. This gives the protein CSVEKGQTRGAFF.

The V call is TRBV18, the J call TRBJ1-1; D call uncertain. The CDR3 is made up of 13 amino acids. V shed 2 bases and J shed 5 bases, with 9 bases lying between them. Germline CDR1 and CDR2: KGHSH and LQKENI. In DNA, the CDR3 is TGTGCCAGCTCACCAACCGACATAACTGAAGCTTTCTTT. Protein sequence: CASSPTDITEAFF. Full variable domain (remainder filled in from reference TRBV18 and TRBJ1-1): NAGVMQNPRHLVRRRGQEARLRCSPMKGHSHVYWYRQLPEEGLKFMVYLQKENIIDESGMPKERFSAEFPKEGPSILRIQQVVRGDSAAYFCASSPTDITEAFFGQGTRLTVV.

This clone was recorded only once. The chain couples TRBV6-5 to TRBJ2-7; TRBD1 aligns across 11 bases. Trimming cost V 6 bases and J 6 bases; bases outside gene matches: 4. Germline CDR1 is MNHEY and CDR2 is SVGAGI. This CDR3 is built from 13 residues. As DNA, the CDR3 is TGTGCCAGCAGAACCGGGACAGGGGGCGAGCAGTACTTC. It translates to CASRTGTGGEQYF.

The genes are TRBV4-1 and TRBJ1-2; 10 positions agree with TRBD1. The length of the CDR3 is 14 residues. V dropped 3 bases and J dropped 6; count of bases not matched to a gene: 4. Germline assignment: CDR1 MGHRA and CDR2 YSYEKL. The DNA for the CDR3 is TGCGCCAGCAGCCAGACAGGGGGCGCCGATGGCTACACCTTC. The encoded protein is CASSQTGGADGYTF.

V gene TRBV6-5 combines with J gene TRBJ2-7, with D unclear. CDR1 and CDR2 from the germline V gene are MNHEY and SVGAGI. V shed 1 base and J shed 1 base, with 8 bases lying between them. The CDR3 has 14 amino acids. The CDR3 spells CASSYYGSSYEQYF. The CDR3, as DNA: TGTGCCAGCAGTTACTATGGCAGTTCCTACGAGCAGTACTTC.

The CDR3 DNA reads TGTGCCAGCAGCGCTAGCGGTCTGACCTACAATGAGCAGTTCTTC. It is translated as CASSASGLTYNEQFF. J is TRBJ2-1 and V is TRBV9; 7 nucleotides align to TRBD2. The V gene's germline CDR1 is SGDLS and CDR2 YYNGEE. V dropped 3 bases and J dropped 2; count of bases not matched to a gene: 5. The CDR3 is 15 residues long.

This clone appeared once. The rearrangement uses TRBV7-9 and TRBJ2-1, with 9 nucleotides matching TRBD2. Trimming removed 1 base from V and 5 bases from J; junction bases left unmatched: 6. CDR1 and CDR2 (germline): SEHNR, FQNEAQ (reference sequence). The CDR3 contains 16 residues. The CDR3 loop reads CASSLVLAGINNEQFF. For the CDR3, the DNA is TGTGCCAGCAGCTTAGTCCTAGCGGGGATCAACAATGAGCAGTTCTTC.

The chain has TRBV7-9 and TRBJ2-2, with a weak D call TRBD2 (5 bases). The V end lost 3 bases, the J end lost 1 base, and 12 bases lay between the germline ends. The CDR3 length is 16 residues. The germline CDR1 and CDR2 sequences are SEHNR and FQNEAQ (reference sequence). The CDR3 protein is CASSFPGTRNTGELFF. CDR3 DNA: TGTGCCAGCAGCTTCCCGGGAACCCGGAACACCGGGGAGCTGTTTTTT.

The rearrangement links TRBV7-9 to TRBJ1-2; D is uncertain. Trimming removed 1 base at V and 3 bases at J, with 9 bases between. From germline, CDR1 is SEHNR and CDR2 FQNEAQ (reference sequence). The CDR3 covers 14 residues. The CDR3 region is CASSLGLEDYGYTF. The CDR3, as DNA: TGTGCCAGCAGCTTAGGTTTGGAGGACTATGGCTACACCTTC. Supplemented by reference TRBV7-9 and TRBJ1-2, the full variable domain reads DTGVSQNPRHKITKRGQNVTFRCDPISEHNRLYWYRQTLGQGPEFLTYFQNEAQLEKSRLLSDRFSAERPKGSFSTLEIQRTEQGDSAMYLCASSLGLEDYGYTFGSGTRLTVV.

V is TRBV5-1 and J is TRBJ2-1; the D is unclear. Germline loops: CDR1 SGHRS, CDR2 YFSETQ. There are 13 residues in the CDR3. Trimming removed 2 bases from V and 4 bases from J, with 7 bases in between. The CDR3 loop reads CASSFSQYNEQFF. CDR3 DNA sequence: TGCGCCAGCAGCTTTTCACAGTACAATGAGCAGTTCTTC. Using reference TRBV5-1 and TRBJ2-1 for the parts outside the CDR3, the full variable domain is KAGVTQTPRYLIKTRGQQVTLSCSPISGHRSVSWYQQTPGQGLQFLFEYFSETQRNKGNFPGRFSGRQFSNSRSEMNVSTLELGDSALYLCASSFSQYNEQFFGPGTRLTVL.

The genes are TRBV10-1 and TRBJ2-1; unclear D gene. The CDR3 extends over 13 amino acids. Germline CDR1 is WNHNN and CDR2 is SYGVQD (reference sequence). V lost 5 bases to trimming and J lost 8 bases, with 13 bases between them. CDR3 nucleotides: TGCGCCAGCAGTCCCCAGCCCGCGGATGAGCAGTTCTTC. This codes for CASSPQPADEQFF.